This T cell receptor (beta chain) emerged from a study of early T cells in non-severe SARS-CoV-2 infection. On the study more broadly: Sequencing input comprised bulk RNA from unsorted whole blood; chain pairing was not available. Whole-study results and caveats: Anti-spike CD8 responses were favored by VDJdb matching, which missed private and CD4 specificities.

Unique molecular identifiers were affixed to single, distinct cDNA molecules. MiXCR, run by TCRdb on the 5' RACE reads, gives a single entry per CDR3 protein. The table includes just over 65,000 distinct CDR3 sequences, around 14% detected once. In this sample, this clonotype turned up a few times. No antigen is known for it. Germline loops: CDR1 SQVTM, CDR2 ANQGSEA. V was clipped by 7 bases and J by 5 bases; unmatched bases: 7. The length of the CDR3 is 12 residues. Sample: whole blood. This clonotype originated in an adult who was a healthcare worker with PCR-confirmed SARS-CoV-2 infection or an uninfected control (not recorded which). This chain connects TRBV29-1 to TRBJ2-5, with TRBD1 matching 7 bases. CDR3 protein: CSGNRGAETQYF. The DNA of the CDR3 is TGCAGCGGCAACAGGGGTGCCGAGACCCAGTACTTC.